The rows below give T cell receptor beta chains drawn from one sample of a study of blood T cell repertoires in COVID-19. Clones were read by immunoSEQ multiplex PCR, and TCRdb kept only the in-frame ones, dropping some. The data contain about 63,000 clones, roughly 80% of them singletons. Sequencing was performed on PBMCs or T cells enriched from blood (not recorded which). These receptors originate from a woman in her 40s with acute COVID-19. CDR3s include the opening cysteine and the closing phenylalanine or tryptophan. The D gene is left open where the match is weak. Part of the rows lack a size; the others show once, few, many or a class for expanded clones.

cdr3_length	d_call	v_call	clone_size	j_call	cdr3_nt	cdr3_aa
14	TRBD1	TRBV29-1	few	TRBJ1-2	TGCAGCGTTGAAGCCGGGACAGCTAACTATGGCTACACCTTC	CSVEAGTANYGYTF
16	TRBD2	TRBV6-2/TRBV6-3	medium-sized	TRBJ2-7	TGTGCCAGCAGCAAGGGACTAGCGGCCTCCCTACGAGAGCAGTACTTC	CASSKGLAASLREQYF
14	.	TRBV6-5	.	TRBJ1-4	TGTGCCAGCAGTCACGACAGTGAGTCTGAAAAACTGTTTTTT	CASSHDSESEKLFF
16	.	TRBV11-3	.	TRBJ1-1	TGTGCCAGCAGCCAATCATGGAGAGGAACGGGTTCCGAAGCTTTCTTT	CASSQSWRGTGSEAFF
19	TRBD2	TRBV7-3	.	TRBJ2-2	TGTGCCAGCAGCTTAAAGGGGACTAGCGGGATCCGAGGGACCGGGGAGCTGTTTTTT	CASSLKGTSGIRGTGELFF
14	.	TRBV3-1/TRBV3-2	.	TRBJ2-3	TGTGCCAGCAGCCAAGGGGCTGGCACAGATACGCAGTATTTT	CASSQGAGTDTQYF
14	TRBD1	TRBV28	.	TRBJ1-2	TGTGCCAGCAGTTTCGACAGGGAGCTCTATGGCTACACCTTC	CASSFDRELYGYTF
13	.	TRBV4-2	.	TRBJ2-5	TGTGCCAGCAGCCCGCTAGCCGGGGAGACCCAGTACTTC	CASSPLAGETQYF
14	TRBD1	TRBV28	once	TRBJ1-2	TGTGCCAGCAGCGAACAGGGGTCCAACTATGGCTACACCTTC	CASSEQGSNYGYTF
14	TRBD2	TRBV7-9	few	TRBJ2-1	TGTGCCAGCAGCTTAGTAGGGACTAGCGGGGGGCAGTTCTTC	CASSLVGTSGGQFF
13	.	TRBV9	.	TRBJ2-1	TGTGCCAGCAGCACTGGACGGGATAATGAGCAGTTCTTC	CASSTGRDNEQFF
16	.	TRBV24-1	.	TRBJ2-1	TGTGCCACCAGTGGAATGAGGGACACCTCCTACAATGAGCAGTTCTTC	CATSGMRDTSYNEQFF
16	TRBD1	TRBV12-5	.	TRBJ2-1	TGTGCTAGTGGTTTGGATTGGACAGGGGGCTACAATGAGCAGTTCTTC	CASGLDWTGGYNEQFF
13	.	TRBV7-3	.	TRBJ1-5	TGTGCCAGCAGCTTTCAGGCGGGTCAGCCCCAGCATTTT	CASSFQAGQPQHF
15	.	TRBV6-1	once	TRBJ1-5	TGTGCCAGCAGAATGGCTACCTCGGGGGATCAGCCCCAGCATTTT	CASRMATSGDQPQHF
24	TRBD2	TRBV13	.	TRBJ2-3	TGTGCCAGCAGCTTAGATATGTTTTTCCCGGGACTAGCGAGAGACCTAATTAGCACAGATACGCAGTATTTT	CASSLDMFFPGLARDLISTDTQYF
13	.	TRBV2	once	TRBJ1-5	TGTGCCAGCCAGGGTGGGGGCAATCAGCCCCAGCATTTT	CASQGGGNQPQHF
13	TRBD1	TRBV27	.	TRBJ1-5	TGTGCCAGCAGTAAAGACAGGGATCAGCCCCAGCATTTT	CASSKDRDQPQHF
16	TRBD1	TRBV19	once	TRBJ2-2	TGTGCCAGTAGTATTGAGACAGGGACGAACACCGGGGAGCTGTTTTTT	CASSIETGTNTGELFF
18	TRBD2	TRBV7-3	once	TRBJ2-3	TGTGCCAGCAGCTTTCGGACTAGCGGGATGATAGACACAGATACGCAGTATTTT	CASSFRTSGMIDTDTQYF
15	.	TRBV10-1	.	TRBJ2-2	TGCGCCAGCAGCACACGGACAGCGAACACCGGGGAGCTGTTTTTT	CASSTRTANTGELFF
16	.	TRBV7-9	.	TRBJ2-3	TGTGCCAGCAGCTTAGGGACAGTATCATTAACAGATACGCAGTATTTT	CASSLGTVSLTDTQYF
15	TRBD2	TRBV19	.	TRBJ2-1	TGTGCCAGTTCATCCACGGGAGGATTGGGGATCGAGCAGTTCTTC	CASSSTGGLGIEQFF
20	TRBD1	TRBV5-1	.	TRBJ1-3	TGCGCCAGCAGCCAATACCCACCGGGACAGGGTGGATCCGCTGGAAACACCATATATTTT	CASSQYPPGQGGSAGNTIYF
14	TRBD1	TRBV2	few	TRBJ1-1	TGTGCCAAAAAGCTCACAGGGGAGAACACTGAAGCTTTCTTT	CAKKLTGENTEAFF
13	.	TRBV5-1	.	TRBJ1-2	TGCGCCAGCAGCTTGATCGTTGACTATGGCTACACCTTC	CASSLIVDYGYTF
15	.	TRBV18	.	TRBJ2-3	TGTGCCAGCTCACCAAGAGACACTTTCACAGATACGCAGTATTTT	CASSPRDTFTDTQYF
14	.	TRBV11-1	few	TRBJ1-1	TGTGCCAGCAGCTTAGGAACAGGAAACACTGAAGCTTTCTTT	CASSLGTGNTEAFF
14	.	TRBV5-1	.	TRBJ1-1	TGCGCCAGCAGCGGCGGACAGCTGAACACTGAAGCTTTCTTT	CASSGGQLNTEAFF
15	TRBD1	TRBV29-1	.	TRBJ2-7	TGCAGCGTTGAATTAGATCGGACAGGCCAGGGGGAGCAGTACTTC	CSVELDRTGQGEQYF
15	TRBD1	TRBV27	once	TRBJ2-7	TGTGCCAGCAGTACCCGGGACAGGGTTTTAGGCGAGCAGTACTTC	CASSTRDRVLGEQYF
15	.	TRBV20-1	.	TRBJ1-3	TGCAGTGCTAGTCCACAGTCTTCCTCTGGAAACACCATATATTTT	CSASPQSSSGNTIYF